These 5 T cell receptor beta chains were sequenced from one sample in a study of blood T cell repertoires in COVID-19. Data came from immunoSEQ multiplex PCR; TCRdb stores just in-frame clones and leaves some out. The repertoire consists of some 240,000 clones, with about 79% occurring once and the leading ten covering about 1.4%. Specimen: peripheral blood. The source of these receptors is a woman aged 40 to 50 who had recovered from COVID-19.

CDR3 sequence: CASSNDRMYQPQHF. The DNA of the CDR3 is TGTGCCAGCAGTAACGACAGGATGTATCAGCCCCAGCATTTT. This chain links TRBV27 with TRBJ1-5; weak D call: TRBD1 (6 bases). Germline CDR1 MNHEY, CDR2 SMNVEV (reference sequence). V lost 5 bases, J lost 5 bases, and 13 bases lay in between. CDR3 size: 14 residues.

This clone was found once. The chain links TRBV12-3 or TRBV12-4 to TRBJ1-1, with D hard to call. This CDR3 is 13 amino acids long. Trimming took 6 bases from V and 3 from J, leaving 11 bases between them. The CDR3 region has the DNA TGTGCCAGCAGCCCGCTCGGGGACACTGAAGCTTTCTTT. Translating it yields CASSPLGDTEAFF.

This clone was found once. The DNA of the CDR3 is TGTGCCAGCAGTTATTCGGGCTCTGGGGCCAACGTCCTGACTTTC. Encoded protein: CASSYSGSGANVLTF. The rearrangement joins TRBV6-5 to TRBJ2-6, with D unclear. The germline gives CDR1 MNHEY, CDR2 SVGAGI. CDR3 length equals 15 residues. V dropped 3 bases and J dropped 0 bases, with 6 bases sitting between them.

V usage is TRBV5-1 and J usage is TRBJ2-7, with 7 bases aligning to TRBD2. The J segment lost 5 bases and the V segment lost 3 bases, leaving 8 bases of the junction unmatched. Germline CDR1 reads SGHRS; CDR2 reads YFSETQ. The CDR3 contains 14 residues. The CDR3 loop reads CASSWRGKLNEQYF. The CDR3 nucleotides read TGCGCCAGCAGCTGGCGGGGGAAACTTAACGAGCAGTACTTC. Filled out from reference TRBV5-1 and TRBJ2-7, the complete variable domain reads KAGVTQTPRYLIKTRGQQVTLSCSPISGHRSVSWYQQTPGQGLQFLFEYFSETQRNKGNFPGRFSGRQFSNSRSEMNVSTLELGDSALYLCASSWRGKLNEQYFGPGTRLTVT.

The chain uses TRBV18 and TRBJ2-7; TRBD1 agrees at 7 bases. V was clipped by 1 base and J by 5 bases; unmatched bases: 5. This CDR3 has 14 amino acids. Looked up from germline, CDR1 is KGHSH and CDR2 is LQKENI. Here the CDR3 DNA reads TGTGCCAGCTCACCACGGACAGGCGGCAACGAGCAGTACTTC. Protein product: CASSPRTGGNEQYF.